The clone carrying this T cell receptor beta chain occurred many times. Its antigen is still unknown. The entry originates in a study of regulatory T cells in long-lasting Graves disease. The study, taken as a whole, reports: Graves' patients with persistent disease showed TCR diversity lower than patients newly diagnosed.

Through Arm-PCR of CDR3 regions and iRepertoire HTBI primers, TCR beta libraries were built. Authors' processing steps: Analysis of the samples identified roughly 62 TRBV and 14 to 15 TRBJ segments. TCRdb called the multiplex PCR reads again in MiXCR, with one record for every CDR3 protein. For this entry, the V and J calls and clone size follow TCRdb and not the study's own pipeline. The sample has about 470,000 distinct CDR3 sequences, 14% to 15% seen once. As to time point: newly diagnosed GD, antithyroid drugs for less than 3 months. PBMC RNA was the source of the TCR library. Peripheral blood, approximately 9.6 milliliters of it, was drawn into EDTA tubes. This sample was shared with a second study, whose subject was T cells in Graves' hyperthyroidism and ophthalmopathy. That paper notes: A first-round RT-PCR of the TCR CDR3 used the HTBI primer set.

The receptor comes from a woman in her thirties with Graves disease. Sequencing was performed on peripheral blood mononuclear cells (PBMCs), taken at new diagnosis, from a patient treated with antithyroid drugs.

The CDR3 reads CASSPTSAEGTQYF. CDR3 DNA sequence: TGTGCCAGCAGCCCAACTAGCGCGGAGGGGACCCAGTACTTC. This chain joins TRBV7-7 and TRBJ2-5; TRBD2 agrees at 7 bases. The CDR3 loop spans 14 amino acids. V lost 5 bases and J lost 7; bases outside the gene matches: 10. Germline V gene data show CDR1 as SSHAT and CDR2 as FNYEAQ (reference sequence). Drawing the rest from reference TRBV7-7 and TRBJ2-5, the complete variable domain is GAGVSQSPRYKVTKRGQDVTLRCDPISSHATLYWYQQALGQGPEFLTYFNYEAQPDKSGLPSDRFSAERPEGSISTLTIQRTEQRDSAMYRCASSPTSAEGTQYFGPGTRLLVL.